The following is a T cell receptor beta chain sequence with its context. What it recognizes is unknown. The CDR3 does not close with the conserved phenylalanine or tryptophan, likely indicating a read error. The template was RNA from unsorted bulk tissue. This non-tumor lung sample came from over 3 cm beyond the tumor edge. Between August and November 2014, newly diagnosed, chemotherapy-naive lung cancer patients underwent thoracic surgery in China. Three rounds of nested PCR, following a modified ARM-PCR protocol, produced the TCRbeta library. One entry per CDR3 protein results from TCRdb running MiXCR on the multiplex PCR reads. The data hold about 80,000 distinct CDR3 sequences, with roughly 80% observed a single time. This specimen belongs to a study of tumor and adjacent non-tumor tissue in lung cancer. The wider study: There were some 11 adenocarcinoma, 2 squamous cell carcinoma and 1 small cell lung cancer cases.

Study-wide findings and caveats: Tumor tissue had significantly higher TCR diversity than normal lung.

This clonotype was sampled from a man in his 60s with non-small cell lung cancer. The material sequenced was distant non-tumor lung tissue.

CDR3 residues: CSASAATYGQYL. The CDR3 nucleotides read TGCAGTGCTAGTGCGGCCACCTATGGGCAGTACCTC. The J gene is TRBJ2-7, the V gene TRBV20-1; no reliable D call. The germline gives CDR1 DFQATT, CDR2 SNEGSKA (reference sequence). Trimming cost V 3 bases and J 9 bases, with 15 bases left between them. The CDR3 sequence is 12 residues long.